The rows below give T cell receptor beta chains drawn from one sample of a study of shared clonotypes between healthy human individuals. Here immunoSEQ multiplex PCR was the method, and the copy in TCRdb shows in-frame clones only, minus some. The table includes hundreds of thousands of clones, approximately 74% detected once. The sequenced sample consisted of memory CD4+ T cells sorted from blood. The receptors shown here come from a woman in her twenties or thirties in good health. Each CDR3 is given with its conserved first and last residue.

J: TRBJ2-3; V: TRBV5-1; length: 15; CDR3: CASSFSAGGADTQYF
J: TRBJ2-3; V: TRBV10-2; length: 16; CDR3: CASSEGRGHLGDTQYF
J: TRBJ2-5; V: TRBV28; length: 15; CDR3: CASSSSGANQETQYF
J: TRBJ2-3; V: TRBV18; length: 12; CDR3: CASSPRLHTQYF
J: TRBJ1-2; V: TRBV6-5; length: 13; CDR3: CASSTTGFGGYTF
J: TRBJ2-1; V: TRBV11-2; length: 15; CDR3: CASSSLRGEYNEQFF
J: TRBJ1-3; V: TRBV29-1; length: 13; CDR3: CSAQTGSGNTIYF
J: TRBJ1-2; V: TRBV28; length: 15; CDR3: CASSLLGGHGGGYTF
J: TRBJ2-5; V: TRBV28; length: 14; CDR3: CASSETGSQETQYF
J: TRBJ2-1; V: TRBV2; length: 13; CDR3: CASRWAVGSVGVF
J: TRBJ1-6; V: TRBV6-1; length: 16; CDR3: CASSDRAGGGNSPLHF
J: TRBJ2-7; V: TRBV5-6; length: 14; CDR3: CASSLTGGTYEQYF
J: TRBJ2-1; V: TRBV28; length: 14; CDR3: CASSPPHRTHEQFF
J: TRBJ2-3; V: TRBV28; length: 15; CDR3: CASSLPVAGGYTQYF
J: TRBJ2-5; V: TRBV28; length: 13; CDR3: CASSKTDQETQYF
J: TRBJ2-3; V: TRBV18; length: 14; CDR3: CASSPVPEPDTQYF
J: TRBJ2-7; V: TRBV2; length: 15; CDR3: CASSEGVAGTYEQYF
J: TRBJ2-2; V: TRBV7-2; length: 18; CDR3: CASSLMGQGMAGTGELFF
J: TRBJ2-4; V: TRBV6-6; length: 16; CDR3: CASSGPYTPGKNIQYF
J: TRBJ2-5; V: TRBV21-1; length: 18; CDR3: CASSKRLAGLQYQETQYF
J: TRBJ2-7; V: TRBV27; length: 14; CDR3: CASSKRPTTGEQYF
J: TRBJ2-2; V: TRBV11-3; length: 18; CDR3: CASSSKPPPAGGTGELFF
J: TRBJ2-7; V: TRBV13; length: 18; CDR3: CASSVGITRDSLGGEQYF
J: TRBJ2-5; V: TRBV30; length: 12; CDR3: CAWSVSQETQYF
J: TRBJ1-1; V: TRBV28; length: 12; CDR3: CASSLGNLKAFF
J: TRBJ2-4; V: TRBV14; length: 14; CDR3: CASSRLRGGNIQYF
J: TRBJ1-4; V: TRBV5-1; length: 15; CDR3: CASSRGRGVDEKLFF
J: TRBJ2-3; V: TRBV5-4; length: 17; CDR3: CASSPAPYYREADTQYF
J: TRBJ2-5; V: TRBV5-1; length: 16; CDR3: CASSLGTSRGRETQYF
J: TRBJ2-1; V: TRBV25-1; length: 12; CDR3: CASSEVVGEQFF
J: TRBJ2-7; V: TRBV5-1; length: 16; CDR3: CASSRQGAGASYEQYF
J: TRBJ2-5; V: TRBV6-1; length: 15; CDR3: CASSTGQGDSSEQYF
J: TRBJ2-5; V: TRBV11-2; length: 13; CDR3: CASSHPKVETQYF
J: TRBJ1-1; V: TRBV10-3; length: 13; CDR3: CAISQGEGTEAFF
J: TRBJ1-3; V: TRBV19; length: 16; CDR3: CASSRGDGPRGNTIYF
J: TRBJ2-2; V: TRBV5-1; length: 18; CDR3: CASSLTSGRRANTGELFF
J: TRBJ2-1; V: TRBV7-9; length: 13; CDR3: CASRLTGANEQFF
J: TRBJ1-3; V: TRBV11-2; length: 16; CDR3: CASSSWTGDSGNTIYF
J: TRBJ2-1; V: TRBV2; length: 13; CDR3: CASSSDPYNEQFF
J: TRBJ2-1; V: TRBV6-6; length: 16; CDR3: CASSLTTQGPVGEQFF
J: TRBJ2-3; V: TRBV11-2; length: 14; CDR3: CASRGLAGGHTQYF
J: TRBJ2-1; V: TRBV5-1; length: 15; CDR3: CASSLSTSSYNEQFF
J: TRBJ1-1; V: TRBV5-1; length: 14; CDR3: CASSRTTENTEAFF
J: TRBJ2-7; V: TRBV19; length: 15; CDR3: CASSIDPGQGYEQYF
J: TRBJ2-7; V: TRBV6-1; length: 12; CDR3: CASTRVGYEQYF
J: TRBJ2-7; V: TRBV30; length: 12; CDR3: CAWGLAGVEQYF
J: TRBJ1-1; V: TRBV2; length: 13; CDR3: CASIKEYNTEAFF
J: TRBJ1-1; V: TRBV7-9; length: 14; CDR3: CASSSPDRNTEAFF
J: TRBJ2-7; V: TRBV4-2; length: 15; CDR3: CASSQDILSTYEQYF
J: TRBJ1-5; V: TRBV7-9; length: 14; CDR3: CASSSGQGFMPQHF
J: TRBJ2-1; V: TRBV2; length: 16; CDR3: CASSPRRDVSQNEQFF
J: TRBJ2-5; V: TRBV5-1; length: 14; CDR3: CASSGGTEGSSQYF
J: TRBJ2-3; V: TRBV7-2; length: 15; CDR3: CASSLVDSSTDTQYF
J: TRBJ2-3; V: TRBV30; length: 15; CDR3: CAWSYWTTSTDTQYF